The 19 T cell receptor beta chains in this list originate from one sample, sequenced in a study of T cell responses to AZD1222 COVID-19 vaccine. This table comes from immunoSEQ multiplex PCR, and its TCRdb copy is limited to in-frame clones, with some not included. The sample records some 140,000 clones, about 90% being singletons. The input for sequencing was peripheral blood, taken on day 0 of AZD1222 vaccination. These receptors were obtained from an adult in good health.

The chain carries TRBV2 and TRBJ2-1; D gene ambiguous. The CDR3 totals 13 residues. Trimming removed 3 bases at V and 10 bases at J, with 13 bases between. Per germline, CDR1 SNHLY and CDR2 FYNNEI. CDR3 sequence (DNA): TGTGCCAGCAGTGAGTTCCAGGCGGACGAGCAGTTCTTC. Translated: CASSEFQADEQFF.

V and J are TRBV5-1 and TRBJ2-5; D gene ambiguous. This CDR3 has 13 amino acids. V was pared by 4 bases and J by 7 bases, with 14 bases between. In germline, CDR1 is SGHRS, CDR2 YFSETQ. CDR3 DNA sequence: TGCGCCAGCAGCCAAGGGCCTGCCGGGACCCAGTACTTC. This translates into CASSQGPAGTQYF.

The chain joins TRBV25-1 to TRBJ2-7; D could derive from TRBD1 or TRBD2 (5 bases each). This CDR3 spans 14 amino acids. V was clipped by 4 bases and J by 1 base, with 11 bases between them. The germline CDR1 and CDR2 sequences are MGHDK and SYGVNS. The CDR3 here is CASSGGTPSYEQYF. The CDR3 DNA follows: TGTGCCAGCAGTGGGGGGACGCCATCCTACGAGCAGTACTTC.

The chain combines TRBV4-1 with TRBJ1-2, with 7 bases lining up with TRBD1. CDR1 is MGHRA, CDR2 YSYEKL, per germline. The V gene end was trimmed by 1 base and the J gene end by 0 bases; junction bases not matched to a gene: 11. The CDR3 is 18 residues long. CDR3 DNA sequence: TGCGCCAGCAGCCAAGCCTCCGGGACAGAGAAAGCTAACTATGGCTACACCTTC. It codes for CASSQASGTEKANYGYTF.

The V and J genes are TRBV30 and TRBJ2-1; TRBD2 aligns across 9 bases. This CDR3 comprises 17 residues. V dropped 0 bases and J dropped 7; count of bases not matched to a gene: 13. Per the germline V gene, CDR1 is GTSNPN and CDR2 is SVGIG (reference sequence). CDR3 in DNA: TGTGCCTGGAGTGTAGCCCCCGCGGGAGGGCCGCGAAATGAGCAGTTCTTC. It translates to CAWSVAPAGGPRNEQFF.

The chain carries TRBV6-5 and TRBJ2-7; 8 bases are shared with TRBD1. Germline CDR1 reads MNHEY; CDR2 reads SVGAGI. V lost 2 bases, J lost 6 bases, and 6 bases stayed unmatched. This CDR3 has 14 residues. DNA of the CDR3: TGTGCCAGCAGTTACAGCAGGGGGCGAAGCGAGCAGTACTTC. It is translated as CASSYSRGRSEQYF.

The V call is TRBV7-9, the J call TRBJ1-5; D call uncertain. The germline V gene has CDR1 SEHNR and CDR2 FQNEAQ (reference sequence). This CDR3 is 13 amino acids long. The V gene lost 1 base and the J gene lost 3 bases, with 4 bases spanning the gap. This CDR3 is CASSLGFNQPQHF. Here the CDR3 DNA reads TGTGCCAGCAGCTTAGGCTTCAATCAGCCCCAGCATTTT.

This sequence joins TRBV27 and TRBJ1-6, with D maybe TRBD1 (6 bases). V was shortened by 0 bases and J by 10 bases, with 13 bases between the two germline ends. The CDR3 totals 15 residues. In germline, CDR1 is MNHEY, CDR2 SMNVEV (reference sequence). Here the CDR3 reads CASSLSPGGGSPLHF. The CDR3 region has the DNA TGTGCCAGCAGTTTATCACCCGGGGGCGGATCACCCCTCCACTTT.

The chain has TRBV12-3 or TRBV12-4 and TRBJ1-2; D uncertain. Between the trimmed V and J ends, which lost 2 bases and 4 bases, there was a span of 8 bases. The CDR3 loop spans 13 amino acids. DNA of the CDR3: TGTGCCAGCAGTTTACGGGAGGGCTATGGCTACACCTTC. Amino acids: CASSLREGYGYTF.

The chain joins TRBV3-1 (or the pseudogene TRBV3-2) to TRBJ2-7; tentatively, D is TRBD2 (6 bases). Germline-derived CDR1 and CDR2 are LGHDT and YNNKEL (reference sequence). CDR3 length: 14 residues. The V end lost 2 bases, the J end lost 6 bases, and 14 bases lay between the germline ends. The DNA of the CDR3 is TGTGCCAGCAGCCAAATAACGGGAGAACGCGAGCAGTACTTC. This gives the protein CASSQITGEREQYF.

The chain carries TRBV15 and TRBJ1-5; D is unresolved. V was cut by 11 bases and J by 0 bases, with 11 bases left in between. This CDR3 contains 13 residues. The V gene's germline CDR1 is LNHNV and CDR2 YYDKDF (reference sequence). The chain's CDR3 is CAPKWDSNQPQHF. The CDR3 DNA is TGTGCCCCAAAATGGGATAGCAATCAGCCCCAGCATTTT.

The chain recombines TRBV28 with TRBJ1-6, with TRBD1 matching over 8 bases. The germline V gene encodes CDR1 MDHEN and CDR2 SYDVKM. Trimming at V came to 11 bases and at J to 4 bases, leaving 7 bases not matched to a gene. CDR3 length: 14 amino acids. The CDR3 loop reads CACGWTGYNSPLHF. The CDR3 DNA follows: TGTGCCTGCGGCTGGACAGGGTATAATTCACCCCTCCACTTT. The full variable domain, in which reference TRBV28 and TRBJ1-6 provide the parts outside the CDR3, is DVKVTQSSRYLVKRTGEKVFLECVQDMDHENMFWYRQDPGLGLRLIYFSYDVKMKEKGDIPEGYSVSREKKERFSLILESASTNQTSMYLCACGWTGYNSPLHFGNGTRLTVT.

J is TRBJ2-7 and V is TRBV4-3; D not certain. Germline CDR1 is LGHNA and CDR2 is YSLEER. Trimming cost V 0 bases and J 3 bases, with 12 bases left between them. This CDR3 comprises 15 residues. Here the CDR3 reads CASSQDWKGFYEQYF. The DNA of the CDR3 is TGCGCCAGCAGCCAAGACTGGAAGGGATTCTACGAGCAGTACTTC.

This CDR3 is CASSLTQGAGGTEAFF. The DNA of the CDR3 is TGTGCCAGCAGCTTAACCCAGGGAGCAGGGGGAACTGAAGCTTTCTTT. The genes are TRBV7-9 and TRBJ1-1, with TRBD1 matching over 7 bases. This CDR3 contains 16 residues. CDR1 is SEHNR and CDR2 is FQNEAQ in the germline V gene (reference sequence). The V segment lost 2 bases and the J segment 5 bases; nucleotides outside the gene matches: 11.

The V call is TRBV30, the J call TRBJ1-3; 7 bases are shared with TRBD1. Germline V gives CDR1 GTSNPN, CDR2 SVGIG (reference sequence). The CDR3 covers 11 residues. CDR3 nucleotides: TGTGGCTGTAGGGGGCTAAACACCATATATTTT. It codes for CGCRGLNTIYF.

The rearrangement joins TRBV10-3 to TRBJ2-2; 7 bases line up with TRBD1. The CDR3 is 16 amino acids. The ends lost 8 bases at V and 2 bases at J; junction bases unmatched: 11. The germline gives CDR1 ENHRY, CDR2 SYGVKD. In nucleotides, the CDR3 is TGTGCCATCTCCGCTGGACAGGCCCTCAACACCGGGGAGCTGTTTTTT. Translated: CAISAGQALNTGELFF.

The rearrangement links TRBV18 to TRBJ1-1; D is unresolved. The CDR3 has 13 amino acids. V lost 2 bases, J lost 1 base, and 5 bases lay in between. CDR1 is KGHSH and CDR2 is LQKENI in the germline V gene. This chain's CDR3 is CASSPISNTEAFF. In DNA, the CDR3 is TGTGCCAGCTCACCAATTTCGAACACTGAAGCTTTCTTT.

V is TRBV7-9 and J is TRBJ1-1; no clear D. The CDR3 spans 13 residues. Germline CDR1 SEHNR, CDR2 FQNEAQ (reference sequence). The V gene lost 7 bases and the J gene lost 3 bases, with 12 bases spanning the gap. The CDR3 protein is CASTPLSYTEAFF. In nucleotides, the CDR3 is TGTGCCAGCACCCCCCTCTCTTACACTGAAGCTTTCTTT.

This sequence joins TRBV4-2 and TRBJ2-2, with D hard to call. This CDR3 contains 13 residues. Germline V gives CDR1 LGHNA, CDR2 YNFKEQ. Trimming took off 2 bases at V and 3 bases at J, with 4 bases between the two ends. CDR3 amino acids: CASSQRDTGELFF. As DNA, the CDR3 is TGTGCCAGCAGCCAACGGGACACCGGGGAGCTGTTTTTT.